These 25 T cell receptor beta chains came from one sample sequenced in a study of blood T cell repertoires in COVID-19. The data were produced by immunoSEQ multiplex PCR, yet TCRdb's version contains in-frame clones alone and is incomplete. The table has tens of thousands of clones, approximately 89% seen once. Sample: peripheral blood. The receptors stem from a man in his 70s with active or convalescent COVID-19.

This chain uses TRBV7-2 with TRBJ1-1, with D perhaps TRBD1 (6 bases). Germline values: CDR1 SGHTA, CDR2 FQGNSA. V lost 2 bases and J 4 bases, leaving 17 bases between the germline ends. The CDR3 spans 16 residues. The CDR3 sequence is CASSLKVAGAGTEAFF. CDR3 sequence (DNA): TGTGCCAGCAGCTTAAAGGTTGCAGGGGCAGGCACTGAAGCTTTCTTT.

The chain combines TRBV5-1 with TRBJ1-1; D is possibly TRBD1 (6 bases). This CDR3 has 12 amino acids. CDR1 is SGHRS, CDR2 YFSETQ, per germline. V was pared by 5 bases and J by 5 bases, with 10 bases between. In DNA form, the CDR3 reads TGCGCCAGCAGACAGGACAGAACTGAAGCTTTCTTT. This encodes CASRQDRTEAFF.

V usage is TRBV20-1 and J usage is TRBJ2-3; 11 bases line up with TRBD2. Looked up from germline, CDR1 is DFQATT and CDR2 is SNEGSKA (reference sequence). V lost 3 bases to trimming and J lost 7 bases; unmatched junction nucleotides: 3. The CDR3 consists of 13 residues. The CDR3 DNA sequence: TGCAGTGCTAGTCCGACTAGCGGGAATACGCAGTATTTT. This sequence encodes CSASPTSGNTQYF.

The chain recombines TRBV6-1 with TRBJ2-3; perhaps TRBD2 as D (6 bases). With 5 bases removed from V and 5 bases from J, the gap between germline ends came to 17 bases. The germline V gene has CDR1 MNHNS and CDR2 SASEGT. CDR3 length: 15 amino acids. CDR3 DNA sequence: TGTGCCAGCAGTTTCGGGACTCGACGGGGAGATACGCAGTATTTT. Its translation: CASSFGTRRGDTQYF.

The chain has TRBV11-2 and TRBJ2-7; 7 bases match TRBD2. With 5 bases clipped from V and 5 bases from J, the junction kept 6 bases outside the gene matches. Germline V CDR1 and CDR2: SGHAT, FQNNGV. This CDR3 contains 13 residues. The CDR3, as DNA: TGTGCCAGCAGCGGGATACTAGCGAACGAGCAGTACTTC. Translation: CASSGILANEQYF.

The chain joins TRBV12-3 or TRBV12-4 to TRBJ1-1; D is uncertain. The CDR3 consists of 13 residues. Trimming cost V 6 bases and J 0 bases, with 8 bases left between them. CDR3 nucleotides: TGTGCCAGCAGACAGACACTGAACACTGAAGCTTTCTTT. Translated, it gives CASRQTLNTEAFF.

The chain has TRBV30 and TRBJ2-7, with 9 bases lining up with TRBD1. The germline V gene encodes CDR1 GTSNPN and CDR2 SVGIG (reference sequence). The CDR3 is 14 amino acids. V gave up 5 bases and J gave up 7 bases; unmatched junction bases: 12. CDR3 sequence reads: CAWDPGTGTGEQYF. CDR3 in DNA: TGTGCCTGGGATCCCGGGACAGGGACGGGGGAGCAGTACTTC.

The chain links TRBV29-1 to TRBJ2-1, with 11 bases that match TRBD1. After removal of 3 bases from V and 8 bases from J, the junction contained 6 bases not matched to a gene. The CDR3 length is 14 residues. Germline V CDR1 and CDR2: SQVTM, ANQGSEA. CDR3 sequence reads: CSVDGTGGSDEQFF. For the CDR3, the DNA is TGCAGCGTTGACGGGACAGGGGGTAGTGATGAGCAGTTCTTC.

The chain is built from TRBV4-1 and TRBJ2-7, with D possibly being TRBD1 (6 bases). The CDR3 runs 15 residues. Trimming took 1 base from V and 2 from J, leaving 12 bases between them. The germline CDR1 and CDR2 sequences are MGHRA and YSYEKL. The CDR3 DNA reads as TGCGCCAGCAGCCAAGGCCCCCAGGGGCCCTACGAGCAGTACTTC. Protein sequence: CASSQGPQGPYEQYF.

The chain employs TRBV24-1 and TRBJ2-3, with 8 bases matching TRBD2. Germline V gene lookup returns CDR1 KGHDR and CDR2 SFDVKD. V lost 2 bases, J lost 2 bases, and 5 bases stayed unmatched. There are 16 residues in the CDR3. As DNA, the CDR3 is TGTGCCACCAGTGATTCTACGGGGGGGGACACAGATACGCAGTATTTT. It translates to CATSDSTGGDTDTQYF.

The DNA of the CDR3 is TGTGCCAGCAGCTTAGGGAGCTCCTACAATGAGCAGTTCTTC. This translates into CASSLGSSYNEQFF. V and J are TRBV5-8 and TRBJ2-1; D is perhaps TRBD2 (5 bases). The germline V and J ends were trimmed by 2 bases and 0 bases, with 6 bases remaining between them. CDR3 length: 14 amino acids. In germline, CDR1 is SGHTS, CDR2 YDEGEE.

The chain is built from TRBV2 and TRBJ1-4, with TRBD1 identical over 12 bases. The CDR3 totals 15 residues. Germline values: CDR1 SNHLY, CDR2 FYNNEI. Germline trimming cut 6 bases from V and 7 bases from J; bases unmatched to any gene: 6. The CDR3 DNA reads TGTGCCAGCAGAGGGGACAGGGGGCTAGGTGAAAAACTGTTTTTT. Protein sequence: CASRGDRGLGEKLFF. Full variable domain (missing parts from reference TRBV2 and TRBJ1-4): EPEVTQTPSHQVTQMGQEVILRCVPISNHLYFYWYRQILGQKVEFLVSFYNNEISEKSEIFDDQFSVERPDGSNFTLKIRSTKLEDSAMYFCASRGDRGLGEKLFFGSGTQLSVL.

The chain has TRBV9 and TRBJ2-2, with 13 positions matching TRBD2. Per germline, CDR1 SGDLS and CDR2 YYNGEE. The junction had 3 bases not matched to a gene; V was cut back by 4 bases and J by 3 bases. CDR3 length: 16 amino acids. The CDR3, as DNA: TGTGCCAGCAGCTCCGGACTAGCGGGGGACACCGGGGAGCTGTTTTTT. Amino acids: CASSSGLAGDTGELFF.

J is TRBJ2-2 and V is TRBV11-2; 7 bases are shared with TRBD1. Germline lookup yields CDR1 SGHAT and CDR2 FQNNGV. V lost 1 base to trimming and J lost 4 bases; unmatched junction nucleotides: 0. The CDR3 is 14 residues long. CDR3 bases: TGTGCCAGCAGCTTAGCAGGGGGCACCGGGGAGCTGTTTTTT. Encoded protein: CASSLAGGTGELFF.

The V call is TRBV30, the J call TRBJ1-5; maybe TRBD1 (5 bases). This CDR3 is built from 13 residues. The V end lost 1 base, the J end lost 7 bases, and 11 bases lay between the germline ends. The germline gives CDR1 GTSNPN, CDR2 SVGIG (reference sequence). The CDR3 region has the DNA TGTGCCTGGAGTGAGGGTTGGGGCCAGCCCCAGCATTTT. This translates into CAWSEGWGQPQHF. Full variable domain (remainder filled in from reference TRBV30 and TRBJ1-5): SQTIHQWPATLVQPVGSPLSLECTVEGTSNPNLYWYRQAAGRGLQLLFYSVGIGQISSEVPQNLSASRPQDRQFILSSKKLLLSDSGFYLCAWSEGWGQPQHFGDGTRLSIL.

The V gene is TRBV24-1, the J gene TRBJ2-1; weak D call: TRBD1 (6 bases). This CDR3 comprises 14 residues. Germline V gene data show CDR1 as KGHDR and CDR2 as SFDVKD. The V and J ends lost 12 bases and 9 bases respectively, with 23 bases between them. CDR3 residues: CAVGRGPSRIEQFF. CDR3 DNA: TGTGCCGTAGGCAGGGGCCCTAGTAGAATTGAGCAGTTCTTC.

The chain links TRBV18 to TRBJ2-7; the match to TRBD1 covers 7 bases. The ends lost 3 bases at V and 3 bases at J; junction bases unmatched: 5. The CDR3 runs to 14 residues. Germline loops: CDR1 KGHSH, CDR2 LQKENI. CDR3 coding DNA: TGTGCCAGCTCACCGGGGACAGCTAACTACGAGCAGTACTTC. This sequence encodes CASSPGTANYEQYF.

This chain uses TRBV9 with TRBJ1-1; the D gene is possibly TRBD1 (6 bases). This CDR3 is built from 15 residues. V lost 4 bases, J lost 5 bases, and 18 bases lay in between. The germline V gene encodes CDR1 SGDLS and CDR2 YYNGEE. The CDR3 loop reads CASSPGRGFPTEAFF. In DNA, the CDR3 is TGTGCCAGCAGCCCGGGAAGGGGGTTTCCTACTGAAGCTTTCTTT.

V gene TRBV20-1 combines with J gene TRBJ1-2, with 11 nucleotides matching TRBD1. CDR1 and CDR2 from the germline V gene are DFQATT and SNEGSKA (reference sequence). The V segment lost 5 bases and the J segment 10 bases; nucleotides outside the gene matches: 3. The CDR3 runs to 11 residues. CDR3 sequence reads: CSASDRGLYTF. CDR3 sequence (DNA): TGCAGTGCTTCGGACAGGGGGCTCTACACCTTC.

The rearrangement links TRBV11-2 to TRBJ2-3; perhaps TRBD2 as D (6 bases). The V end lost 5 bases, the J end lost 6 bases, and 15 bases lay between the germline ends. CDR3 length: 14 amino acids. The germline V gene encodes CDR1 SGHAT and CDR2 FQNNGV. The CDR3 DNA reads as TGTGCCAGCAGCGAACCCCAGAGCGGGGATACGCAGTATTTT. Protein product: CASSEPQSGDTQYF.

The CDR3 DNA follows: TGTGCCAGCAGCCCCAATGAGGGTGAGCAGTTCTTC. This sequence encodes CASSPNEGEQFF. The chain combines TRBV7-3 with TRBJ2-1, with D perhaps matching TRBD2 (5 bases). Germline V lookup: CDR1 SGHTA, CDR2 FQGTGA. The CDR3 contains 12 residues. V dropped 5 bases and J dropped 9 bases, with 11 bases sitting between them.

This chain links TRBV5-8 with TRBJ1-1; D not resolved. Trimming removed 4 bases at V and 0 bases at J, with 7 bases between. The CDR3 has 13 residues. From germline, CDR1 is SGHTS and CDR2 YDEGEE. In DNA, the CDR3 is TGTGCCAGCAGCCCCTACCTGAACACTGAAGCTTTCTTT. Translation gives CASSPYLNTEAFF.

The chain couples TRBV18 to TRBJ1-2; 8 nucleotides align to TRBD1. The trim removed 3 bases at V and 7 bases at J, leaving 7 bases unmatched. This CDR3 contains 14 residues. Germline loops: CDR1 KGHSH, CDR2 LQKENI. This chain's CDR3 is CASSPTYGQGGYTF. Here the CDR3 DNA reads TGTGCCAGCTCACCTACTTACGGACAGGGTGGCTACACCTTC. Complete variable domain (other parts from reference TRBV18 and TRBJ1-2): NAGVMQNPRHLVRRRGQEARLRCSPMKGHSHVYWYRQLPEEGLKFMVYLQKENIIDESGMPKERFSAEFPKEGPSILRIQQVVRGDSAAYFCASSPTYGQGGYTFGSGTRLTVV.

This clone came up a few times. This rearrangement joins TRBV5-1 to TRBJ1-2, with D hard to call. The germline V gene has CDR1 SGHRS and CDR2 YFSETQ. The V end lost 4 bases, the J end lost 3 bases, and 16 bases lay between the germline ends. This CDR3 contains 15 residues. For the CDR3, the DNA is TGCGCCAGCAGCCCACGGAGTGGGTTGGACTATGGCTACACCTTC. This gives the protein CASSPRSGLDYGYTF.

The genes are TRBV7-2 and TRBJ1-2, with D possibly TRBD1 on 5 matching bases. The V end lost 5 bases, the J end lost 4 bases, and 14 bases lay between the germline ends. The CDR3 is made up of 14 amino acids. Germline loops: CDR1 SGHTA, CDR2 FQGNSA. CDR3 residues: CASSPPGGSYGYTF. For the CDR3, the DNA is TGTGCCAGCAGCCCCCCCGGGGGTTCCTATGGCTACACCTTC.